In its sample, the clone carrying this T cell receptor (beta chain) was seen a few times. Its antigen is unknown. The source of the sample is a study of cytomegalovirus exposure and HLA in healthy donors. Whole-study context: A data release that came early held roughly 90 million unique TCRs from HLA-typed donors.

CDR3 length: 15 amino acids. After removal of 1 base from V and 7 bases from J, the junction contained 7 bases not matched to a gene. From germline, CDR1 is MGHRA and CDR2 YSYEKL. Whole-study findings and limits: As was reported, the classifier diagnosed cytomegalovirus status with high specificity and sensitivity. Associated with HLA alleles at 0.05 false discovery rate in a later analysis were 16,951 TCR beta sequences.

Primers for the PCR totalled 60 Vbeta and 13 Jbeta. As originally analysed: In a later analysis, 10 million to 11 million of about 80 million unique beta chains occurred in at least two donors. The repertoire was sequenced with immunoSEQ multiplex PCR; TCRdb's copy has only in-frame clones and lacks some. That table furnishes V, J and clone size, whereas the DNA furnished D and trimming. The sample yields 150,000 to 200,000 clones, roughly four fifths seen once. The J gene is TRBJ1-2, the V gene TRBV4-1, with TRBD1 matching 9 bases. The TCR sequence derives from a woman aged 30 to 39 in good health and CMV-seropositive. What was sequenced was PBMCs. The DNA for the CDR3 is TGCGCCAGCAGCCAAGCAGGGGGGACAGGGAGTGGCTACACCTTC. Protein sequence: CASSQAGGTGSGYTF.